This T cell receptor (beta chain) is drawn from a study of T cells after yellow fever vaccination (dated by TCRdb to between 2019 and 2020). With respect to the entire study: Staining for CD3, CD45RA, CCR7 and CD95 was used to sort memory subsets (EM, EMRA, CM and Tscm) on a BD FACS Aria III. Memory subsets were sorted on days 0, 15 and 45 and at 18 months after primary vaccination, and on days 0, 15 and 45 after the 30-year booster. The SMART-Seq v4 Ultra Low Input RNA kit was used to prepare libraries from fractions with low cell numbers. Blood samples were taken at several timepoints before and after primary and secondary immunization, and bulk PBMC replicates and cell subsets were isolated. To follow T-cell clones before and after both primary and booster YFV17D yellow fever vaccination, bulk TCR alpha and beta repertoires underwent longitudinal sequencing. Two healthy male donors, one aged 18 to 30 and one aged 30 to 40 years, made up the cohort.

TCRdb lists the instrument as Illumina NovaSeq 6000. TCR cDNA was synthesized by 5'RACE template switching, which introduced a universal primer site and unique molecular identifiers. cDNA synthesis was primed from both the TCR alpha and TCR beta constant segments. Two PCR steps were used to amplify libraries, with sample barcodes and sequencing adapters being added in the second step. Libraries were sequenced on Illumina HiSeq 2500 (2x100 bp) or NovaSeq (2x150 bp). As for how the authors treated the data: MIGEC handled demultiplexing of reads and collapsing into UMI consensus sequences, while MiXCR performed V(D)J alignment. Vaccine-responding clonotypes were identified with edgeR using replicate PBMC samples, with FDR below 0.01 and a log2 fold change above 5 up to day 15 being required. Each bulk clonotype was labeled CD4 or CD8 based on which sequenced repertoire, CD4 or CD8, contained the clonotype at higher abundance. To estimate how each clone was distributed across memory phenotypes, clonotype frequencies in memory subsets were weighted by FACS-sorted cell numbers. In TCRdb, the public reads were trimmed at Q25 with fastp and aligned with MiXCR, with productive beta chains retained. Records with the same CDR3 protein are collapsed into one entry carrying the most frequent genes and DNA. The V and J calls here are based on TCRdb, not the publication. For this sample the table gives 50,000 to 60,000 distinct CDR3 sequences, of which about 5% were detected only once. The top ten constitute roughly 28% of the sample.

Sample treatment or condition, as interpreted from the label and publication: live attenuated yellow fever vaccine strain. PBMCs were isolated from peripheral blood using a standard Ficoll-Paque protocol. The RNeasy Micro Kit was used to extract RNA from sorted memory subsets. Only a few counts were recorded for this clonotype. No much larger clone exists at a distance of one base, and base qualities are not known. The germline V gene gives CDR1 as LGHNA and CDR2 as YNFKEQ. V ends up 1 base short and J 9 bases short, with an unmatched junction base count of 9. Including the terminal cysteine and phenylalanine, the CDR3 comprises 17 residues. Of all the DNA, just the CDR3 is kept, 51 bases in frame from base 1. The study at large found these results: The secondary T-cell response was found to be weaker but faster than the primary response, with a peak reached on day 5 rather than on day 15. Because abundant contaminating clonotypes from the bulk population could be contained in FACS-sorted repertoires, computational filtering was required. Because the study included only a couple of donors, the extent to which the findings can be generalized is limited. A small share of clonotypes occurred in both CD4 and CD8 compartments, likely arising from convergent recombination. After the booster, most clones that had expanded after primary vaccination were detected again (roughly 96% of CD4 and 88% of CD8), suggesting broad maintenance of memory. On day 0, almost all vaccine-responding clonotypes were found to be below detection in the sorted memory subsets.

The receptor was derived from a man younger than 30 who received the YFV17D yellow fever vaccine. The rearrangement joined TRBV4-2 to TRBJ2-1, with 13 bases in between that match TRBD2. The specimen was PBMCs, either bulk or a sorted T-cell subset (CD4+, CD8+, memory, or dextramer-sorted; not recorded which), collected on the day of the yellow fever booster vaccination. The CDR3 in this case is CASSQVGTSGGAAEQFF. Read as DNA, the sequence is TGTGCCAGCAGCCAAGTTGGAACTAGCGGGGGGGCCGCTGAGCAGTTCTTC.